This T cell receptor beta chain is drawn from a study of T cell changes during pregnancy in multiple sclerosis. Produced via immunoSEQ multiplex PCR; TCRdb's table is partial and in-frame only. The sample holds under 65,000 clones, 93% seen once. Germline values: CDR1 SGHTA, CDR2 FQGNSA. The CDR3 has 16 residues. Trimming stripped 5 bases from V and 4 bases from J, with 18 bases between. The sequencing used CD8+ T cells from peripheral blood mononuclear cells, collected in the second trimester of pregnancy. V usage is TRBV7-2 and J usage is TRBJ2-1; no firm D call. The TCR originated in a female donor with multiple sclerosis, enrolled in a pregnancy study. The CDR3 DNA reads as TGTGCCAGCAGCCCGCCCAGCAACTACCTTTACAATGAGCAGTTCTTC. It yields the protein CASSPPSNYLYNEQFF.